The rows below give T cell receptor beta chains drawn from one sample of a study of regulatory T cells in long-lasting Graves disease. TCRdb reprocessed the multiplex PCR reads with MiXCR, giving one entry per CDR3 protein. The sample lists a few hundred thousand distinct CDR3 sequences, roughly 25% occurring once. The source material was peripheral blood mononuclear cells (PBMCs), sampled when the disease was refractory, from a patient treated with antithyroid drugs. The receptors were gathered from a woman between 40 and 55 years old with Graves disease. CDR3s include the opening cysteine and the closing phenylalanine or tryptophan. Fields, in order: J gene, V gene, CDR3 protein.

>TRBJ1-6|TRBV20-1
CSARDWDSFYNSPLHF
>TRBJ2-7|TRBV7-2
CASSRIAGGAYEQYF
>TRBJ2-7|TRBV12-3/TRBV12-4
CASSSGLELYEQYF
>TRBJ2-3|TRBV2
CASRGRLAGGGDTQYF
>TRBJ2-7|TRBV20-1
CSARRGSGSYEQYF
>TRBJ2-1|TRBV12-3/TRBV12-4
CASSLRREGRYNEQFF
>TRBJ2-5|TRBV20-1
CSARDRQGLAGRETQYF
>TRBJ2-5|TRBV2
CASSPRGSSQETQYF
>TRBJ1-4|TRBV12-3/TRBV12-4
CACTSWGIGEKLFF
>TRBJ2-2|TRBV19
CASSTGTGGYGELFF
>TRBJ1-1|TRBV28
CASSPQTLAEAFF
>TRBJ2-7|TRBV28
CASSLSKYEQYF
>TRBJ2-7|TRBV6-2/TRBV6-3
CASRGGATYEQYF
>TRBJ2-7|TRBV29-1
CSVERDSYEQYF
>TRBJ1-6|TRBV2
CASSEQVDSPLHF
>TRBJ2-1|TRBV28
CASSPVKGGAYNEQFF